The 11 T cell receptor beta chains in this list originate from one sample, sequenced in a study of CD8 T cells in Susac syndrome. When the RNA was reverse transcribed, random hexamers were used with an input of about 0.5 to 1 ug. From the immunoSEQ multiplex PCR reads, TCRdb called clonotypes with MiXCR, one entry per CDR3 protein. The sample carries about 200,000 distinct CDR3 sequences, 85% to 95% recorded once. Sequencing was performed on CD4+ T cells from PBMCs. These receptors were taken from a human donor in good health.

This clonotype was counted only a few times. The chain joins TRBV12-3 or TRBV12-4 to TRBJ2-5; D may correspond to TRBD1 or TRBD2 (6 bases each). The ends were cut back, 0 bases at V and 2 bases at J, with 10 bases in the middle. CDR3 length equals 15 residues. CDR3 nucleotides: TGTGCCAGCAGTTTAGCGGGGGGCGGTCAAGAGACCCAGTACTTC. This translates into CASSLAGGGQETQYF.

DNA of the CDR3: TGCAGTGCCTCCGACTCGGGACAGGGTCAGCCCCAGCATTTT. Its protein is CSASDSGQGQPQHF. The genes are TRBV20-1 and TRBJ1-5; 9 positions match TRBD1. The V gene's germline CDR1 is DFQATT and CDR2 SNEGSKA (reference sequence). This CDR3 is 14 amino acids long. J was trimmed by 6 bases and V by 6 bases; bases with no gene match: 9.

This chain joins TRBV18 and TRBJ2-6; no clear D. CDR3 size: 16 residues. Germline loops: CDR1 KGHSH, CDR2 LQKENI. With 3 bases removed from V and 2 bases from J, the gap between germline ends came to 11 bases. CDR3: CASSPRKAPGANVLTF. CDR3 DNA sequence: TGTGCCAGCTCACCTAGAAAGGCGCCTGGGGCCAACGTCCTGACTTTC.

The V call is TRBV7-9, the J call TRBJ1-1, with D perhaps TRBD1 (6 bases). The CDR3 extends over 12 amino acids. In germline, CDR1 is SEHNR, CDR2 FQNEAQ (reference sequence). The V gene lost 5 bases and the J gene lost 8 bases, with 12 bases spanning the gap. CDR3 in amino acids: CASSRDIPEAFF. Written as DNA, the CDR3 is TGTGCCAGCAGCCGGGACATCCCCGAAGCTTTCTTT.

This clonotype appeared a single time. This chain links TRBV7-2 with TRBJ1-2; 9 bases line up with TRBD1. Losses at the gene ends were 10 bases for V and 4 bases for J; bases not matched to a gene: 4. The germline V gene has CDR1 SGHTA and CDR2 FQGNSA. The CDR3 sequence is 12 residues long. In DNA form, the CDR3 reads TGTGCCACTAACAGGGGGCCCTATGGCTACACCTTC. Its translation is CATNRGPYGYTF.

The chain combines TRBV30 with TRBJ2-1; the D gene is possibly TRBD2 (5 bases). V lost 3 bases, J lost 0 bases, and 6 bases lay in between. From germline, CDR1 is GTSNPN and CDR2 SVGIG (reference sequence). The CDR3 loop spans 13 amino acids. CDR3 sequence: CAWRGSSYNEQFF. For the CDR3, the DNA is TGTGCCTGGAGAGGGAGCTCCTACAATGAGCAGTTCTTC.

V gene TRBV9 combines with J gene TRBJ2-2; 8 bases are a match to TRBD2. Unmatched junction bases numbered 6, after V lost 2 bases and J lost 6 bases. Per germline, CDR1 SGDLS and CDR2 YYNGEE. The CDR3 consists of 15 residues. DNA for the CDR3: TGTGCCAGCAGCGTCTTAGCGGGGTCGGCCGGGGAGCTGTTTTTT. Encoded protein: CASSVLAGSAGELFF.

The V call is TRBV12-3 or TRBV12-4, the J call TRBJ2-1; 9 bases line up with TRBD1. The V gene end was trimmed by 2 bases and the J gene end by 9 bases; junction bases not matched to a gene: 8. This CDR3 region has 15 residues. The CDR3 nucleotides read TGTGCCAGCAGTTTACGGGACAGGGCCTCCGGTGAGCAGTTCTTC. This translates into CASSLRDRASGEQFF.

V is TRBV12-3 or TRBV12-4 and J is TRBJ2-2; TRBD2 matches 7 bases. V was clipped by 7 bases and J by 4 bases; unmatched bases: 9. CDR3 length equals 15 residues. In nucleotides, the CDR3 is TGTGCCAGCACCATGGGACTAACTGTCACCGGGGAGCTGTTTTTT. This gives the protein CASTMGLTVTGELFF.

This clonotype has only one observation. The CDR3 nucleotides are TGCGCCAGCAGCCAAGATGGCAGACAGGAGGAGACCCAGTACTTC. This sequence encodes CASSQDGRQEETQYF. The V gene is TRBV4-1, the J gene TRBJ2-5; tentative D call: TRBD1 (6 bases). V was trimmed by 0 bases and J by 5 bases, leaving 13 bases between them. This CDR3 spans 15 amino acids. Germline CDR1 and CDR2: MGHRA and YSYEKL.

This chain joins TRBV23-1 and TRBJ1-2; perhaps TRBD1 as D (5 bases). TRBV23-1 is an ORF, with its function uncertain. V was shortened by 11 bases and J by 4 bases, with 17 bases between the two germline ends. This CDR3 comprises 13 residues. The chain's CDR3 is CAGGGGAIYGYTF. The CDR3 DNA reads as TGCGCCGGTGGGGGTGGGGCAATCTATGGCTACACCTTC.